Given below is one T cell receptor beta chain in context. The data stem from a study of blood T cell repertoires in COVID-19. Study-level information: Material from acute and convalescent COVID-19 was sourced from the United States, Italy and Spain.

In the original analysis: Nucleated cell number was recorded as an estimate derived from reference gene primer amplification. Clones were sequenced by immunoSEQ multiplex PCR, and TCRdb holds only the in-frame ones, with some missing. The DNA was the basis for D and trimming; V, J and clone size are from that table. Of approximately 200,000 clones listed, approximately 85% are singletons. The origin of this receptor is a human donor with active or convalescent COVID-19. The donor label of this sample is uncertain. Sequencing was performed on peripheral blood.

The CDR3 loop reads CASSWQDISYEQYF. The CDR3 DNA is TGTGCCAGCAGCTGGCAGGATATCTCCTACGAGCAGTACTTC. This chain joins TRBV5-5 and TRBJ2-7; no definite D call. V dropped 3 bases and J dropped 0 bases, with 10 bases sitting between them. The CDR3 is made up of 14 amino acids. Germline CDR1 reads SGHKS; CDR2 reads YYEKEE (reference sequence).